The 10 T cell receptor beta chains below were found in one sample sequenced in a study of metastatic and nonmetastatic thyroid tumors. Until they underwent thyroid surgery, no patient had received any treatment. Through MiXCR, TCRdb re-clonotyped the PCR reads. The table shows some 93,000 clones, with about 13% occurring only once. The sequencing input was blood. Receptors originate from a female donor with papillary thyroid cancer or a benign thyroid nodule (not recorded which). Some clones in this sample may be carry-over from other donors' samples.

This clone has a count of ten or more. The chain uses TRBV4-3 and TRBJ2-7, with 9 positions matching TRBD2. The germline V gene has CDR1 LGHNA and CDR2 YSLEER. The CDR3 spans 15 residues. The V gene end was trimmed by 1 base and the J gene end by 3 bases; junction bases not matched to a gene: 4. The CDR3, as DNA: TGCGCCAGCAGCCAAGGGACTAGCGACTACTACGAGCAGTACTTC. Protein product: CASSQGTSDYYEQYF.

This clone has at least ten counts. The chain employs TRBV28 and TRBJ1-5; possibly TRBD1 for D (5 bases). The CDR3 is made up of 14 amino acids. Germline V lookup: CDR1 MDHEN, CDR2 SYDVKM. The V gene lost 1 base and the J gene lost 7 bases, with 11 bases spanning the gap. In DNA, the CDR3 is TGTGCCAGCAGTTTATCAGGGACCAACCAGCCCCAGCATTTT. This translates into CASSLSGTNQPQHF.

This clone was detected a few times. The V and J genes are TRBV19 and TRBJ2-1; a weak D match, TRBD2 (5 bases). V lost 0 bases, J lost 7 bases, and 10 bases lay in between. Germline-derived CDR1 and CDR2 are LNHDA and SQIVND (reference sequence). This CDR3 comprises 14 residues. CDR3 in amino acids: CASSIDPSHNEQFF. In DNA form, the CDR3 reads TGTGCCAGTAGTATAGACCCTAGCCATAATGAGCAGTTCTTC.

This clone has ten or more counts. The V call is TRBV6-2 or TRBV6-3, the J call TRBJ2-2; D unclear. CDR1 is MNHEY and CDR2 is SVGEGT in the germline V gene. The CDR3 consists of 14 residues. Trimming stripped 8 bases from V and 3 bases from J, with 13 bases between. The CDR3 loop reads CASLRTPYTGELFF. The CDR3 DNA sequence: TGTGCCAGCCTAAGAACTCCTTACACCGGGGAGCTGTTTTTT.

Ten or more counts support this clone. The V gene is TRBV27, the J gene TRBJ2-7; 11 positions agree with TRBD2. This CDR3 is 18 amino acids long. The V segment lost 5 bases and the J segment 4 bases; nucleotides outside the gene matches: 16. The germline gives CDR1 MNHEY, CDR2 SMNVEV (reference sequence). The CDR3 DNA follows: TGTGCCAGCAGTCAGGCCGAGGGGACTAGCGGAGCCCCTTACGAGCAGTACTTC. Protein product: CASSQAEGTSGAPYEQYF.

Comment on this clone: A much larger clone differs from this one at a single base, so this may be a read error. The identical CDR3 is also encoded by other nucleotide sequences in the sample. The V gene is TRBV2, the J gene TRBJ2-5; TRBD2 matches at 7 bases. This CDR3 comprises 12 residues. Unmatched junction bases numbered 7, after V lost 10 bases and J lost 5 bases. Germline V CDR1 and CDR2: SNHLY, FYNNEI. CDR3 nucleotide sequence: TGTGCCACCGGCGGGGGAGGTGAGACCCAGTACTTC. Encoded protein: CATGGGGETQYF.

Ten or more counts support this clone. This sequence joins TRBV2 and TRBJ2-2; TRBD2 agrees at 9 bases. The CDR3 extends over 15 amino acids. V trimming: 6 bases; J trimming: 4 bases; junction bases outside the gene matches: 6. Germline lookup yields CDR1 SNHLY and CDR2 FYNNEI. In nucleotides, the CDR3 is TGTGCCAGCAGAGGACTAGCGTCCCCCACCGGGGAGCTGTTTTTT. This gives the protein CASRGLASPTGELFF. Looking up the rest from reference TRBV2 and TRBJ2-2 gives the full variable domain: EPEVTQTPSHQVTQMGQEVILRCVPISNHLYFYWYRQILGQKVEFLVSFYNNEISEKSEIFDDQFSVERPDGSNFTLKIRSTKLEDSAMYFCASRGLASPTGELFFGEGSRLTVL.

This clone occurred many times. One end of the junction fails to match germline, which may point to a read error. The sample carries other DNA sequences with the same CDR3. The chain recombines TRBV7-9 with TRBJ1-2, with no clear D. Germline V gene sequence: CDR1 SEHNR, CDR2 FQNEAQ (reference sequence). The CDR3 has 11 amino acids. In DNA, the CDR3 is TGCGCCAGCAGCGGAAACTATGGCTACACCTTC. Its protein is CASSGNYGYTF.

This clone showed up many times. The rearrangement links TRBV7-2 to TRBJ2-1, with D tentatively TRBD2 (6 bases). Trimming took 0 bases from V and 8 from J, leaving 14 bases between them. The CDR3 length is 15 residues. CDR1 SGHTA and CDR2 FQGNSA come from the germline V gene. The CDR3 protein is CASSLASGTVHEQFF. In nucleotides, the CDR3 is TGTGCCAGCAGCTTAGCCTCCGGGACTGTCCATGAGCAGTTCTTC.

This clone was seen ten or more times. The CDR3: CASTRSGQANYGYTF. The CDR3 coding sequence is TGTGCCAGCACCCGATCGGGACAGGCGAACTATGGCTACACCTTC. The chain employs TRBV6-1 and TRBJ1-2; 8 bases are a match to TRBD1. Trimming at V came to 7 bases and at J to 2 bases, leaving 9 bases not matched to a gene. CDR3 length equals 15 residues. CDR1 is MNHNS and CDR2 is SASEGT in the germline V gene.